The next 21 T cell receptor beta chains were all read from a single sample in a study of blood T cell repertoires in COVID-19 (dated by TCRdb to 2020 to 2021). The protocol used for the library was the immunoSEQ multiplex PCR assay. This is the immuneACCESS table as TCRdb keeps it, with only in-frame sequences that have V and J called. A part of the clones is gone; compared with another copy, unresolved V genes explain less than half, and the rest is unexplained. This sample comprises fewer than 110,000 clones, approximately 81% of them detected only once. Of the sample, over 4% falls within the top ten clones. The sample consisted of peripheral blood. Every receptor here comes from a human donor in a cohort sampled during active COVID-19.

The genes are TRBV6-1 and TRBJ2-7; D unclear. The CDR3 contains 14 residues. Germline V gene lookup returns CDR1 MNHNS and CDR2 SASEGT. Trimming stripped 2 bases from V and 1 base from J, with 9 bases between. The CDR3 region has the DNA TGTGCCAGCAGTGAACGTTATAGTTCCTACGAGCAGTACGTC. Residues: CASSERYSSYEQYV.

The J gene is TRBJ2-3, the V gene TRBV5-1; 10 nucleotides agree with TRBD1. Germline CDR1 and CDR2: SGHRS and YFSETQ. This CDR3 is 16 amino acids long. V trimming: 4 bases; J trimming: 2 bases; junction bases outside the gene matches: 7. In DNA form, the CDR3 reads TGCGCCAGCAGCGCTGGGGACAGGGGAATCACAGATACGCAGTATTTT. It specifies CASSAGDRGITDTQYF.

The chain links TRBV19 to TRBJ2-3; D gene ambiguous. Deletions cut 7 bases from V and 2 bases from J, with 16 bases between. This CDR3 is built from 15 residues. The V gene's germline CDR1 is LNHDA and CDR2 SQIVND (reference sequence). The CDR3 nucleotides read TGTGCCAGTAAGAACAAGGAGCCAAACACAGATACGCAGTATTTT. It is translated as CASKNKEPNTDTQYF.

This clone appeared a single time. The V gene is TRBV5-4, the J gene TRBJ1-2; the match to TRBD1 covers 7 bases. The J segment lost 9 bases and the V segment lost 0 bases, leaving 8 bases of the junction unmatched. Germline-derived CDR1 and CDR2 are SGHNT and YYREEE (reference sequence). The CDR3 is 14 amino acids. The CDR3 spells CASSLGDRAISYTF. The CDR3 nucleotides read TGTGCCAGCAGCTTGGGCGACAGGGCGATAAGCTACACCTTC.

The chain employs TRBV5-1 and TRBJ2-1; a possible D gene is TRBD2 (6 bases). V shed 4 bases and J shed 5 bases, with 10 bases lying between them. Per germline, CDR1 SGHRS and CDR2 YFSETQ. CDR3 length: 13 residues. In DNA form, the CDR3 reads TGCGCCAGCAGCCCACTAGCAGACAATGAGCAGTTCTTC. It specifies CASSPLADNEQFF.

The chain combines TRBV3-1 (or the pseudogene TRBV3-2) with TRBJ2-7; 9 nucleotides match TRBD2. This CDR3 is built from 15 residues. Losses at the gene ends were 9 bases for V and 5 bases for J; bases not matched to a gene: 14. Germline V gene lookup returns CDR1 LGHDT and CDR2 YNNKEL (reference sequence). This chain's CDR3 is CARGGRDPCGDEQYV. In DNA form, the CDR3 reads TGTGCCAGGGGCGGGAGGGATCCCTGCGGCGACGAGCAGTACGTC.

The V call is TRBV19, the J call TRBJ2-3, with 12 bases lining up with TRBD2. The CDR3 sequence is 15 residues long. V gave up 6 bases and J gave up 10 bases; unmatched junction bases: 11. CDR1 is LNHDA and CDR2 is SQIVND in the germline V gene (reference sequence). The chain's CDR3 is CASSQLAGGRGAQYF. The DNA for the CDR3 is TGTGCCAGTAGCCAACTAGCGGGGGGCAGGGGAGCGCAGTATTTT.

This chain joins TRBV7-8 and TRBJ1-4, with 10 bases that match TRBD1. Germline CDR1 and CDR2: SGHVS and FQNEAQ. With 7 bases clipped from V and 8 bases from J, the junction kept 7 bases outside the gene matches. The CDR3 spans 14 residues. The CDR3 here is CASNDRGQGEKLFF. The CDR3 nucleotides are TGTGCCAGCAACGACAGGGGGCAAGGGGAAAAACTGTTTTTT.

The rearrangement joins TRBV19 to TRBJ2-3; 8 bases are a match to TRBD1. Germline trimming cut 3 bases from V and 4 bases from J; bases unmatched to any gene: 6. The CDR3 contains 15 residues. Germline assignment: CDR1 LNHDA and CDR2 SQIVND (reference sequence). The CDR3 protein is CASSMADRVADTQYF. The CDR3 nucleotides are TGTGCCAGTAGTATGGCGGACAGGGTGGCAGATACGCAGTATTTT.

For the CDR3, the DNA is TGTGCCAGCAGCCAACTTATACAAGAGACCCAGTACTTC. Residues: CASSQLIQETQYF. The chain employs TRBV3-1 (or the pseudogene TRBV3-2) and TRBJ2-5, with unresolved D. Germline assignment: CDR1 LGHDT and CDR2 YNNKEL (reference sequence). The CDR3 extends over 13 amino acids. V lost 2 bases to trimming and J lost 2 bases, with 6 bases between them.

This clone has a single count. This chain connects TRBV5-4 to TRBJ2-7, with a possible D match to TRBD1 (6 bases). The CDR3 sequence is 12 residues long. CDR1 and CDR2 (germline): SGHNT, YYREEE (reference sequence). With 4 bases removed from V and 3 bases from J, the gap between germline ends came to 8 bases. CDR3 in amino acids: CASSKDSYEQYF. The CDR3 DNA sequence: TGTGCCAGCAGCAAGGACAGCTACGAGCAGTACTTC.

The chain has TRBV6-2 or TRBV6-3 and TRBJ2-6; possibly TRBD1 for D (6 bases). Germline V gene sequence: CDR1 MNHEY, CDR2 SVGEGT. Trimming stripped 4 bases from V and 2 bases from J, with 18 bases between. The CDR3 has 18 residues. CDR3 bases: TGTGCCAGCAGTTCGGCAGGACAGACTGTTCCTGGGGCCAACGTCCTGACTTTC. This gives the protein CASSSAGQTVPGANVLTF.

A single count supports this clone. The chain couples TRBV10-3 to TRBJ2-5; 12 bases map to TRBD2. The CDR3 is made up of 16 amino acids. The germline V gene has CDR1 ENHRY and CDR2 SYGVKD. Unmatched junction bases numbered 8, after V lost 4 bases and J lost 5 bases. In DNA form, the CDR3 reads TGTGCCATCAGTGCTCTAGCGGGAGGGCCGTGGGAGACCCAGTACTTC. As protein: CAISALAGGPWETQYF.

V gene TRBV14 combines with J gene TRBJ2-5; 8 bases match TRBD2. J gave up 4 bases and V 3 bases, and 10 bases lay outside the gene matches. This CDR3 is 16 amino acids long. The germline V gene has CDR1 SGHDN and CDR2 FVKESK. The CDR3 coding sequence is TGTGCCAGCAGCCAGGGACCCGGGACTAGGGGAGAGACCCAGTACTTC. As protein: CASSQGPGTRGETQYF.

V is TRBV5-1 and J is TRBJ1-4; the D is unclear. This CDR3 region has 16 residues. With 0 bases removed from V and 10 bases from J, the gap between germline ends came to 19 bases. CDR1 is SGHRS, CDR2 YFSETQ, per germline. CDR3 sequence (DNA): TGCGCCAGCAGCTTGGATGCAGCAAGGTCGGGTGGAAAACTGTTTTTT. Its translation: CASSLDAARSGGKLFF.

V gene TRBV6-5 combines with J gene TRBJ1-1; TRBD1 matches at 7 bases. The junction had 7 bases not matched to a gene; V was cut back by 8 bases and J by 4 bases. Germline assignment: CDR1 MNHEY and CDR2 SVGAGI. The CDR3 covers 13 residues. The CDR3 DNA is TGTGCCAGCGGGGACAGAGGGGTCACTGAAGCTTTCTTT. Translated, it gives CASGDRGVTEAFF.

The chain links TRBV11-2 to TRBJ2-7, with 9 bases aligning to TRBD2. Germline CDR1 is SGHAT and CDR2 is FQNNGV. J gave up 6 bases and V 1 base, and 7 bases lay outside the gene matches. The CDR3 has 15 amino acids. CDR3 in amino acids: CASSLGGSGSSEQYV. CDR3 sequence (DNA): TGTGCCAGCAGCTTAGGGGGTAGCGGGAGTAGCGAGCAGTACGTC.

The rearrangement uses TRBV5-5 and TRBJ1-5; the match to TRBD1 covers 12 bases. Per germline, CDR1 SGHKS and CDR2 YYEKEE (reference sequence). The CDR3 has 17 residues. Trimming took 3 bases from V and 1 from J; bases not matched to a gene: 5. CDR3 region: CASSWGQGARSNQPQHF. Here the CDR3 DNA reads TGTGCCAGCAGCTGGGGACAGGGGGCGAGGAGCAATCAGCCCCAGCATTTT.

This CDR3 is CASTDWTGRRNEQFF. The CDR3 bases are TGTGCCAGCACCGACTGGACAGGGCGTAGGAATGAGCAGTTCTTC. V gene TRBV6-5 combines with J gene TRBJ2-1; 8 positions match TRBD1. CDR1 and CDR2 from the germline V gene are MNHEY and SVGAGI. V lost 7 bases, J lost 7 bases, and 12 bases stayed unmatched. The CDR3 length is 15 residues.

The chain couples TRBV12-3 or TRBV12-4 to TRBJ1-6; D is perhaps TRBD1 (6 bases). The CDR3 is made up of 12 amino acids. V was cut by 9 bases and J by 6 bases, with 9 bases left in between. DNA for the CDR3: TGTGCCAGTCAACAGGGTAATTCACCCCTCCACTTT. Its translation is CASQQGNSPLHF.

The chain carries TRBV12-3 or TRBV12-4 and TRBJ1-1, with D unclear. The V end lost 6 bases, the J end lost 4 bases, and 3 bases lay between the germline ends. This CDR3 has 10 residues. The CDR3 protein is CASSSTEAFF. CDR3 bases: TGTGCCAGCAGCAGCACTGAAGCTTTCTTT.